This T cell receptor (beta chain) was identified in a study of vaccination effects on CD4 cells after COVID-19. Broader study findings: No early post-infection timepoints were available in the study, which also included few convalescent patients.

Assay: immunoSEQ multiplex PCR; the TCRdb copy retains only in-frame clones and omits some. The table records about 41,000 clones, approximately 70% of them present only once. The length of the CDR3 is 15 residues. Germline V lookup: CDR1 MDHEN, CDR2 SYDVKM. V lost 2 bases to trimming and J lost 9 bases; unmatched junction nucleotides: 7. With regard to this clone: Its cognate antigen is unknown.

Pools of viral peptides were used by the ViraFEST assay to expand antigen-specific CD4+ T cells ahead of sequencing. CD4+ T cells were isolated after around 9 days of culture. Previously uninfected by SARS-CoV-2, the vaccine recipients also showed negative nucleocapsid antibodies. The origin of this receptor is a human donor who received a COVID-19 vaccine. The sequencing here drew on CD4+ T cells from PBMCs cultured with HCoV-OC43 spike peptides, taken before COVID-19 vaccination. Subset meaning: HCoV-OC43 spike overlapping peptide pool stimulation. This chain connects TRBV28 to TRBJ1-6; 7 nucleotides align to TRBD1. The CDR3 loop is CASSLSETGISPLHF. Written as DNA, the CDR3 is TGTGCCAGCAGTTTAAGTGAGACAGGGATTTCACCCCTCCACTTT.